Described below is a single TCR beta chain sequence and its context. Its antigen is unidentified. This entry comes from a study of beta chain features in type 1 diabetes. Study in general: No patient-donor differences in age, gender, total cells or subset yield. Findings and limits, study-wide: Within the patient group, naive, central memory and Treg TCRB repertoires appeared more similar to each other than within healthy donors.

Of the isolated RNA, all was reverse transcribed, and so the sequenced material was expressed TCRB transcripts. The repertoire was sequenced with immunoSEQ multiplex PCR; TCRdb's copy has only in-frame clones and lacks some. The data contain approximately 200,000 clones, 7.5% to 10% of them singletons. From germline, CDR1 is MNHNS and CDR2 SASEGT. J lost 5 bases, V lost 2 bases, and 7 bases had no gene match. CDR3 length: 15 amino acids. The clonotype comes from a woman aged 18-30 years in good health. The sample consisted of naive CD4+ T cells from blood. The V call is TRBV6-1, the J call TRBJ1-2; 8 positions match TRBD1. The CDR3 coding sequence is TGTGCCAGCAGTGAACCCAGGGGGCCTACGTATGGCTACACCTTC. Protein sequence: CASSEPRGPTYGYTF.